This T cell receptor beta chain was sequenced in a study of blood T cell repertoires in COVID-19. Study at large: Spain, Italy and the United States supplied samples that represented acute and convalescent COVID-19. Sample material is recorded as cDNA or gDNA derived from T cells, B-cell-depleted T cells, or PBMCs.

Original processing notes: From reference gene primer amplification, estimates of nucleated cell counts were derived. The table came from immunoSEQ multiplex PCR; TCRdb's copy has only in-frame clones and leaves some out. Clonal size and the V and J genes are those of that table, whereas D and trimming came from the DNA. Altogether approximately 230,000 clones are present, just over 85% being singletons, with the ten largest covering approximately 1.4%. The germline V gene has CDR1 SGHTA and CDR2 FQGNSA. The CDR3 totals 14 residues. J was trimmed by 8 bases and V by 6 bases; bases with no gene match: 7.

The receptor was derived from a man aged 80 or over with acute or convalescent COVID-19. The specimen sequenced was peripheral blood. This chain connects TRBV7-2 to TRBJ1-4; TRBD1 matches 9 bases. CDR3 amino acids: CASRTGGFAEKLFF. DNA for the CDR3: TGTGCCAGCAGGACAGGGGGTTTTGCGGAAAAACTGTTTTTT. Full variable domain (rest looked up from reference TRBV7-2 and TRBJ1-4): GAGVSQSPSNKVTEKGKDVELRCDPISGHTALYWYRQSLGQGLEFLIYFQGNSAPDKSGLPSDRFSAERTGGSVSTLTIQRTQQEDSAVYLCASRTGGFAEKLFFGSGTQLSVL.